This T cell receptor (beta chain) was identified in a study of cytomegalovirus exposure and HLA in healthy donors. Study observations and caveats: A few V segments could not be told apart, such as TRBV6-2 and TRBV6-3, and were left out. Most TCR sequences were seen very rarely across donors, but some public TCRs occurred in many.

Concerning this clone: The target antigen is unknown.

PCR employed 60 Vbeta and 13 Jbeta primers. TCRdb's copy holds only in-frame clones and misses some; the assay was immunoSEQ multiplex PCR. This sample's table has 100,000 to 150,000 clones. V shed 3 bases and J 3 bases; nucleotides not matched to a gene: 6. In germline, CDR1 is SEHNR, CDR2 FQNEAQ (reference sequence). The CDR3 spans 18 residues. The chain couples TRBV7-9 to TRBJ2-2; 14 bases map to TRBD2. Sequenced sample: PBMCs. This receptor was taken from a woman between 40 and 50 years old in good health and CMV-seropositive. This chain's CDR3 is CASSFETSGRADTGELFF. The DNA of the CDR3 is TGTGCCAGCAGCTTCGAGACTAGCGGGAGGGCAGACACCGGGGAGCTGTTTTTT.